These T cell receptor beta chains were read from a single sample in a study of blood T cell repertoires in COVID-19. Assay: immunoSEQ multiplex PCR; the TCRdb copy retains only in-frame clones and omits some. The sample yields about 190,000 clones, approximately 79% seen once. Sequencing used peripheral blood. The receptors here all came from a man between 45 and 60 years old who had recovered from COVID-19. CDR3s include the opening cysteine and the closing phenylalanine or tryptophan. The D gene is left open where the match is weak. Where a row states a size, it is once, few, many or the class of an expanded clone; other rows omit it.

cdr3_nt: TGTGCCAGCAGCTTGGACAGGGACTCTGGAAACACCATATATTTT
cdr3_aa: CASSLDRDSGNTIYF
clone_size: NA
v_call: TRBV7-8
j_call: TRBJ1-3
d_call: TRBD1

cdr3_nt: TGTGCCAGTACCACTTTGACAGGAGTCCGGCGGATGAACACTGAAGCTTTCTTT
cdr3_aa: CASTTLTGVRRMNTEAFF
clone_size: NA
v_call: TRBV19
j_call: TRBJ1-1
d_call: NA

cdr3_nt: TGTGCCAGCAGCCTATATTGGGACTTCTCAAATTCCGTAGCCAAAAACATTCAGTACTTC
cdr3_aa: CASSLYWDFSNSVAKNIQYF
clone_size: NA
v_call: TRBV3-1/TRBV3-2
j_call: TRBJ2-4
d_call: NA

cdr3_nt: TGTGCCAGCAGTTACTTACCGGACAGCTACAATGAGCAGTTCTTC
cdr3_aa: CASSYLPDSYNEQFF
clone_size: NA
v_call: TRBV6-5
j_call: TRBJ2-1
d_call: NA

cdr3_nt: TGTGCCAGCAGGGCAAGGGGGGGAGCGAACTTC
cdr3_aa: CASRARGGANF
clone_size: once
v_call: TRBV11-2
j_call: TRBJ2-7
d_call: NA

cdr3_nt: TGTGCCAGCAGCTTGGGGACTGGGAACAATGAGCAGTTCTTC
cdr3_aa: CASSLGTGNNEQFF
clone_size: NA
v_call: TRBV7-3
j_call: TRBJ2-1
d_call: NA

cdr3_nt: TGTGCCACCAGCAGCGCAGGGGGAACGGGTGGCTACACCTTC
cdr3_aa: CATSSAGGTGGYTF
clone_size: NA
v_call: TRBV15
j_call: TRBJ1-2
d_call: TRBD1

cdr3_nt: TGCGCCAGCAGCCAGACTCTAGCGGGAGAAGATACGCAGTATTTT
cdr3_aa: CASSQTLAGEDTQYF
clone_size: NA
v_call: TRBV4-3
j_call: TRBJ2-3
d_call: TRBD2

cdr3_nt: TGCGCCAGCAGTCAATATGCCACAGGGTCCGAGCAGTACTTC
cdr3_aa: CASSQYATGSEQYF
clone_size: NA
v_call: TRBV23-1
j_call: TRBJ2-7
d_call: NA

cdr3_nt: TGTGCCAGCAGCTGGTCGGACAGGTTCGGCACTGAAGCTTTCTTT
cdr3_aa: CASSWSDRFGTEAFF
clone_size: NA
v_call: TRBV7-9
j_call: TRBJ1-1
d_call: TRBD1

cdr3_nt: TGCGCCAGCAGCTTGGTCCCCGGCGGGGGAGGGCCCCACGAGCAGTACTTC
cdr3_aa: CASSLVPGGGGPHEQYF
clone_size: few
v_call: TRBV5-1
j_call: TRBJ2-7
d_call: TRBD2